Listed here are 16 T cell receptor beta chains from one sample, sequenced in a study of blood T cell repertoires in COVID-19. The method was immunoSEQ multiplex PCR; TCRdb's version includes in-frame clones alone and lacks a portion of them. The profile shows roughly 170,000 clones, over 70% of them singletons. Material: PBMCs or T cells enriched from blood (not recorded which). The source is a woman between 45 and 65 years old in a cohort exposed to, infected with or recovered from COVID-19 (not recorded which).

CDR3 in DNA: TGTGCCATCAGTGAGTCCCGGGACAGGGGGAATCAGCCCCAGCATTTT. Translation gives CAISESRDRGNQPQHF. The genes are TRBV10-3 and TRBJ1-5, with 11 bases identical to TRBD1. This CDR3 contains 16 residues. The ends lost 0 bases at V and 4 bases at J; junction bases unmatched: 2. Germline CDR1 is ENHRY and CDR2 is SYGVKD.

V and J are TRBV28 and TRBJ1-2; no clear D. From germline, CDR1 is MDHEN and CDR2 SYDVKM. V was pared by 8 bases and J by 7 bases, with 17 bases between. The length of the CDR3 is 13 residues. The CDR3 sequence: CASRYSGVGGYTF. CDR3 DNA sequence: TGTGCCAGCCGATATTCGGGAGTTGGTGGCTACACCTTC.

The rearrangement links TRBV6-5 to TRBJ1-1; 7 bases are shared with TRBD1. The CDR3 sequence is 14 residues long. Per the germline V gene, CDR1 is MNHEY and CDR2 is SVGAGI. J was trimmed by 4 bases and V by 6 bases; bases with no gene match: 8. The CDR3 DNA sequence: TGTGCCAGCAGGACGACAGGGACGAGCACTGAAGCTTTCTTT. Amino acid sequence: CASRTTGTSTEAFF.

The chain uses TRBV10-2 and TRBJ2-6; maybe TRBD1 (6 bases). V lost 7 bases and J 0 bases, leaving 13 bases between the germline ends. The CDR3 consists of 16 residues. Germline CDR1 reads WSHSY; CDR2 reads SAAADI. The CDR3: CASTGARTSGANVLTF. CDR3 DNA: TGCGCCAGCACAGGGGCACGCACCTCTGGGGCCAACGTCCTGACTTTC.

The chain has TRBV7-2 and TRBJ1-5, with a weak D call TRBD1 (6 bases). Trimming took 2 bases from V and 7 from J, leaving 15 bases between them. In germline, CDR1 is SGHTA, CDR2 FQGNSA. The CDR3 is 15 residues long. The DNA of the CDR3 is TGTGCCAGCAGCTTAATGGGGGCAGGGACACAGCCCCAGCATTTT. Protein: CASSLMGAGTQPQHF.

The rearrangement links TRBV28 to TRBJ1-2, with D hard to call. Trimming took off 6 bases at V and 12 bases at J, with 20 bases between the two ends. The germline V gene has CDR1 MDHEN and CDR2 SYDVKM. CDR3 length: 13 residues. For the CDR3, the DNA is TGTGCCAGCAGCCTCACCGGGGAAGGAAGAAACACCTTC. Amino acids: CASSLTGEGRNTF.

The V and J genes are TRBV2 and TRBJ1-2, with TRBD1 matching over 10 bases. CDR3 size: 17 residues. Germline assignment: CDR1 SNHLY and CDR2 FYNNEI. Losses at the gene ends were 3 bases for V and 2 bases for J; bases not matched to a gene: 9. The CDR3 nucleotides read TGTGCCAGCAGTGAGGGGACAGGGGAGGCCCTAAACTATGGCTACACCTTC. Translated, it gives CASSEGTGEALNYGYTF.

The gene calls are TRBV19 and TRBJ1-2; 12 nucleotides align to TRBD1. The CDR3 extends over 15 amino acids. Per germline, CDR1 LNHDA and CDR2 SQIVND (reference sequence). The ends lost 10 bases at V and 7 bases at J; junction bases unmatched: 13. CDR3 sequence reads: CATTPGQGARGGYTF. As DNA, the CDR3 is TGTGCCACAACACCGGGACAGGGGGCGCGTGGTGGCTACACCTTC.

This sequence joins TRBV27 and TRBJ2-1, with 10 bases aligning to TRBD2. The V and J ends lost 5 bases and 5 bases, in that order; junction bases with no gene match: 15. This CDR3 region has 18 residues. Germline V lookup: CDR1 MNHEY, CDR2 SMNVEV (reference sequence). The CDR3 reads CASSPLAGEGPYDNEQFF. As DNA, the CDR3 is TGTGCCAGCAGTCCTCTAGCGGGAGAGGGGCCCTACGACAATGAGCAGTTCTTC.

The chain recombines TRBV5-4 with TRBJ1-1; 9 bases map to TRBD1. J lost 3 bases, V lost 4 bases, and 10 bases had no gene match. The CDR3 is 16 amino acids. Germline-derived CDR1 and CDR2 are SGHNT and YYREEE (reference sequence). Written as DNA, the CDR3 is TGTGCCAGCAGCCCATTACAGGGGGCATCTTACACTGAAGCTTTCTTT. As protein: CASSPLQGASYTEAFF.

This chain uses TRBV18 with TRBJ2-3; no reliable D call. Trimming pared 4 bases from V and 0 bases from J, leaving 8 bases between. The CDR3 contains 14 residues. Germline assignment: CDR1 KGHSH and CDR2 LQKENI. CDR3 amino acids: CASSRGRSTDTQYF. CDR3 sequence (DNA): TGTGCCAGCTCACGCGGCAGAAGCACAGATACGCAGTATTTT.

V is TRBV19 and J is TRBJ2-2; TRBD2 matches 7 bases. After removal of 11 bases from V and 1 base from J, the junction contained 4 bases not matched to a gene. The CDR3 extends over 13 amino acids. Germline V gene sequence: CDR1 LNHDA, CDR2 SQIVND (reference sequence). As DNA, the CDR3 is TGTGCCTCGGGACTAATGAACACCGGGGAGCTGTTTTTT. The encoded protein is CASGLMNTGELFF.

This chain connects TRBV5-4 to TRBJ1-4; maybe TRBD1 (5 bases). Looked up from germline, CDR1 is SGHNT and CDR2 is YYREEE (reference sequence). This CDR3 has 14 residues. Trimming left V 0 bases short and J 7 bases short, with 10 bases between. The CDR3 loop reads CASSLDRGGEKLFF. In DNA, the CDR3 is TGTGCCAGCAGCTTGGACCGGGGGGGTGAAAAACTGTTTTTT.

In regard to this clone: The same CDR3 is also encoded by other DNA sequences in this sample. The V call is TRBV5-1, the J call TRBJ1-5; D remains unclear. This CDR3 spans 14 amino acids. Germline CDR1 reads SGHRS; CDR2 reads YFSETQ. The V end was cut by 0 bases, the J end by 4 bases, with 8 bases between. CDR3 amino acids: CASSLDGVNQPQHF. The CDR3 nucleotides read TGCGCCAGCAGCTTGGACGGGGTAAATCAGCCCCAGCATTTT.

This sequence joins TRBV24-1 and TRBJ2-5; 11 bases agree with TRBD1. The V gene end was trimmed by 3 bases and the J gene end by 4 bases; junction bases not matched to a gene: 9. The CDR3 runs to 17 residues. Germline values: CDR1 KGHDR, CDR2 SFDVKD. DNA for the CDR3: TGTGCCACCAGTGATAAGGGGGGACAGGGGGTAATAGAGACCCAGTACTTC. It specifies CATSDKGGQGVIETQYF.

J is TRBJ1-1 and V is TRBV21-1; the table names TRBD1, a call not compared with the DNA. TRBV21-1 constitutes a pseudogene. The CDR3 length is 17 residues. CDR3 DNA: TGTGCCAGCAGCAAAGTGGGGCGCCGACATGGGAACACTGAAGCTTTCTTT. This encodes CASSKVGRRHGNTEAFF.